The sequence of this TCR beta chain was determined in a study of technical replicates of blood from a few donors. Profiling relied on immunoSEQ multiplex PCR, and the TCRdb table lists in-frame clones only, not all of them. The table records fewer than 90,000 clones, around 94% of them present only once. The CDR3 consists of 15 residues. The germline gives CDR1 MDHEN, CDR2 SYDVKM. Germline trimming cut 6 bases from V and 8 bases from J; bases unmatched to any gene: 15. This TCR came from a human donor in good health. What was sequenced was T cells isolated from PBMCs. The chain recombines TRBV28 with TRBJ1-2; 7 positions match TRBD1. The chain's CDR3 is CASSNSGWTGLGYTF. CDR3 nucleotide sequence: TGTGCCAGCAGCAATAGCGGTTGGACAGGCCTCGGCTACACCTTC.